The entry below describes one T cell receptor (beta chain). This clonotype appeared many times. Its recognized antigen is unknown. Nothing much larger sits one base from this clone, and base qualities are not available. This sample is drawn from a study of molecular identifiers for immune sequencing clone quantification (dated by TCRdb to the late 2010s). Regarding the complete study: For a replicate experiment, RNA from roughly 18,000 or 92,000 naive CD8 T cells was divided into five aliquots, and four of the five aliquots were sequenced. This methods study used CD8 T cells to benchmark TCR RNA copy counting and molecular-identifier clustering-based TCR repertoire sequencing (MIDCIRS).

On the study overall, not on this receptor specifically: Without barcode sub-clustering, chimeric consensus sequences inflated TCR diversity; chimeras reached as high as 47%. Modeling gave 3 to 3.5 recovered TCR RNA copies per cell versus around 10 by digital PCR, implying about 30% capture efficiency. Highly expanded clone sizes could be underestimated if identical TCR molecules share a barcode. Spiked-in Jurkat TCR RNA equal to a single cell's worth was reported to be detectable even within 1,200,000 naive CD8 T cells. Clones above 20 RNA copies held over 98% of molecules in CMV-specific effector cells but under 1% in naive cells. Naive libraries contained spiked-in Jurkat TCR RNA (roughly 10 copies' worth), which is not part of the donor repertoire.

Library preparation employed PCR. These reads were obtained on a NextSeq 500. Preparation of bulk TCR libraries followed a previously described approach, with the TCR primers listed in Table S5. Purification of total RNA was performed with the Qiagen AllPrep DNA/RNA kit. Reads from multiple sequencing runs of the same library were pooled before analysis. In the paper's pipeline: Reads were retained only if their TCR constant sequence matched exactly, and those retained reads were trimmed to 150 nt and grouped according to their 12-nt molecular barcodes. Within each barcode group, reads were sub-clustered at a 15% Levenshtein threshold, and quality-weighted consensus sequences were built per RNA molecule. Non-functional sequences were excluded, and lower-count sequences lying one edit away from another sequence were also excluded. Barcode sub-clusters with fewer than 20% of the maximum read count were removed, based on fitting two negative binomial distributions. TCRdb reworked the public reads: Q25 trimming with fastp, MiXCR clone assembly, productive beta chains retained. Identical CDR3 protein sequences are pooled into one entry, listed with their most common genes and DNA. These V and J calls rely on TCRdb rather than the paper's analysis. The sample profile shows around 470,000 distinct CDR3 sequences; about 25% of them were found once. In total, the top ten clones hold around 0.8% of the sample.

Naive CD8 T cell libraries were made from about 20,000 to 1,000,000 sorted cells using 10%, 30% or 50% of purified RNA. On a BD FACSAria II, naive CD8 T cells were FACS-sorted as CD8+CD4-CCR7+CD45RA+ and collected into RLT Plus buffer. Detection sensitivity was tested by spiking Jurkat RNA equal to fewer than twelve TCR copies' worth into samples containing roughly 18,000-1,000,000 naive CD8 T cells. CD8 T cells were enriched using RosetteSep CD8+ T Cell Enrichment Cocktail and Ficoll-Paque, and the enriched cells then underwent ACK red cell lysis. The sequence came from a human donor in good health. Some libraries in this study had Jurkat cell RNA spiked in. The source material was naive CD8+ T cells from blood, with Jurkat cell RNA spiked in. The sample's cell subset or site, from its label and the paper: FACS-sorted CD8+CD4-CCR7+CD45RA+ naive T cells.

The nucleotide sequence reads TGTGCCAGCAGGATTATGCCGGGCCCCTATGGCTACACCTTC. This codes for CASRIMPGPYGYTF. The chain joins TRBV7-9 to TRBJ1-2, with the D segment identity uncertain. Reading the germline V gene (reference sequence) gives CDR1 SEHNR and CDR2 FQNEAQ. Trimming at the junction amounts to 6 bases on V and 4 bases on J, and the germline ends lie 15 bases apart. The CDR3 runs 14 amino acids, cysteine and phenylalanine included. Only CDR3 DNA remains: 42 bases, in frame from the first base.